Shown below are 12 T cell receptor beta chains from a single sample sequenced in a study of regulatory T cells in long-lasting Graves disease. CDR3-region Arm-PCR and iRepertoire HTBI primers produced the TCR beta libraries. Each CDR3 protein is one row after TCRdb ran MiXCR on the multiplex PCR reads. The sample includes 700,000 or so distinct CDR3 sequences, about 30% of them seen just once. Specified time point: persistent/refractory GD, antithyroid drugs over 5 years with positive TRAb. The TCR library was prepared using RNA isolated from PBMCs. The sample in question was peripheral blood mononuclear cells (PBMCs), obtained when the disease was refractory, from a patient treated with antithyroid drugs. The receptors originated from a female donor with Graves disease.

The sample holds a few counts of this clonotype. The chain carries TRBV5-4 and TRBJ2-5, with D tentatively TRBD2 (5 bases). The CDR3 loop spans 15 amino acids. The V gene lost 2 bases and the J gene lost 5 bases, with 16 bases spanning the gap. Germline CDR1 is SGHNT and CDR2 is YYREEE (reference sequence). CDR3 in amino acids: CASSLVEQRRETQYF. CDR3 coding DNA: TGTGCCAGCAGCTTAGTTGAGCAGCGGCGGGAGACCCAGTACTTC.

The chain recombines TRBV7-9 with TRBJ2-5, with TRBD2 matching over 8 bases. The junction had 10 bases not matched to a gene; V was cut back by 5 bases and J by 2 bases. This CDR3 comprises 16 residues. Germline values: CDR1 SEHNR, CDR2 FQNEAQ (reference sequence). CDR3 in amino acids: CASSPRRVAGQETQYF. The DNA for the CDR3 is TGTGCCAGCAGCCCTCGTAGGGTAGCGGGGCAAGAGACCCAGTACTTC.

CDR3 region: CAWSTSGGETQYF. In nucleotides, the CDR3 is TGTGCCTGGTCGACTAGTGGGGGGGAGACCCAGTACTTC. The chain is built from TRBV30 and TRBJ2-5; possibly TRBD2 for D (6 bases). The CDR3 loop spans 13 amino acids. Germline CDR1 GTSNPN, CDR2 SVGIG (reference sequence). V was pared by 5 bases and J by 5 bases, with 15 bases between.

This clonotype was counted at least ten times. The chain uses TRBV6-1 and TRBJ2-7; 9 nucleotides line up with TRBD2. The ends lost 3 bases at V and 6 bases at J; junction bases unmatched: 9. CDR1 MNHNS and CDR2 SASEGT come from the germline V gene. The CDR3 consists of 15 residues. In nucleotides, the CDR3 is TGTGCCAGCAGTGATTTAGTAGCGGGAGCTGGCGAGCAGTACTTC. Its protein product is CASSDLVAGAGEQYF.

This clonotype was recorded at least ten times. The chain combines TRBV2 with TRBJ1-5; 7 bases fit TRBD1. The CDR3 totals 15 residues. V was clipped by 6 bases and J by 8 bases; unmatched bases: 13. Germline CDR1 reads SNHLY; CDR2 reads FYNNEI. CDR3 nucleotide sequence: TGTGCCAGCAGCAATGGACAGGCATCGGGGGAGCCCCAGCATTTT. Its translation: CASSNGQASGEPQHF.

The chain carries TRBV6-2 or TRBV6-3 and TRBJ1-5; the D gene is possibly TRBD1 (5 bases). CDR3 length equals 16 residues. Germline V gene sequence: CDR1 MNHEY, CDR2 SVGEGT. V lost 5 bases to trimming and J lost 1 base, with 15 bases between them. Written as DNA, the CDR3 is TGTGCCAGCAGTGAAGCTGCGGGGCGGAGCAATCAGCCCCAGCATTTT. As protein: CASSEAAGRSNQPQHF.

The V gene is TRBV3-1, the J gene TRBJ2-1; 9 positions agree with TRBD2. Germline lookup yields CDR1 LGHDT and CDR2 YNNKEL (reference sequence). The CDR3 runs 16 residues. V shed 1 base, J shed 7 bases, and the junction held 8 bases outside the gene matches. The CDR3 DNA reads TGTGCCAGCAGCCAAGTACGAGCTAGCGGGAATAATGAGCAGTTCTTC. Amino acid sequence: CASSQVRASGNNEQFF.

This chain uses TRBV6-1 with TRBJ2-1, with 9 bases identical to TRBD2. Germline-derived CDR1 and CDR2 are MNHNS and SASEGT. The CDR3 covers 15 residues. The trim removed 5 bases at V and 4 bases at J, leaving 6 bases unmatched. CDR3 nucleotides: TGTGCCAGCAGTCTAGCGGGGTGGGGGTACAATGAGCAGTTCTTC. Its translation: CASSLAGWGYNEQFF.

This clonotype has a count of ten or more. This rearrangement joins TRBV11-2 to TRBJ1-6; 7 nucleotides align to TRBD1. Germline loops: CDR1 SGHAT, CDR2 FQNNGV. J was trimmed by 10 bases and V by 5 bases; bases with no gene match: 11. The CDR3 contains 15 residues. CDR3 in amino acids: CASSGKDRRASPLHF. CDR3 sequence (DNA): TGTGCCAGCAGCGGGAAGGACAGGCGGGCATCACCCCTCCACTTT.

The chain joins TRBV12-3 or TRBV12-4 to TRBJ1-2; 10 bases line up with TRBD1. The CDR3 spans 16 residues. The ends lost 6 bases at V and 1 base at J; junction bases unmatched: 8. The CDR3 nucleotides are TGTGCCAGCAGCTCCGGGACAGGGGCGAATAACTATGGCTACACCTTC. Amino acids: CASSSGTGANNYGYTF.

The chain carries TRBV18 and TRBJ2-7; D is possibly TRBD2 (5 bases). The germline V gene has CDR1 KGHSH and CDR2 LQKENI. V lost 4 bases and J 7 bases, leaving 17 bases between the germline ends. The CDR3 length is 14 residues. CDR3 nucleotides: TGTGCCAGCTCACTGAAAGAGGGAACTGGTGAGCAGTACTTC. As protein: CASSLKEGTGEQYF.

In this sample, this clonotype turned up a few times. This rearrangement joins TRBV24-1 to TRBJ1-3; 11 bases match TRBD1. J was trimmed by 4 bases and V by 4 bases; bases with no gene match: 8. The CDR3 is made up of 17 amino acids. Germline CDR1 is KGHDR and CDR2 is SFDVKD. CDR3 coding DNA: TGTGCCACCAGTGACCCTGGGACAGGGGGAGCCGGAAACACCATATATTTT. Protein sequence: CATSDPGTGGAGNTIYF.